Each of the 7 T cell receptor beta chains below was sequenced from the same sample in a study of blood T cell repertoires in COVID-19. This table comes from immunoSEQ multiplex PCR, and its TCRdb copy is limited to in-frame clones, with some not included. The repertoire holds 200,000 to 250,000 clones, with more than 65% as singletons. Sequenced input: peripheral blood. The receptors here all came from a man aged 50-59 years with active or convalescent COVID-19.

In its sample, this clone was seen once. The rearrangement uses TRBV2 and TRBJ1-1; the D gene is possibly TRBD1 (6 bases). The V end was cut by 7 bases, the J end by 9 bases, with 18 bases between. The CDR3 loop spans 13 amino acids. Germline loops: CDR1 SNHLY, CDR2 FYNNEI. Here the CDR3 reads CASKGGSYEKAFF. In DNA form, the CDR3 reads TGTGCCAGCAAGGGGGGGTCGTACGAAAAAGCTTTCTTT.

The V call is TRBV28, the J call TRBJ1-2; a weak D match, TRBD1 (6 bases). CDR3 size: 14 residues. From germline, CDR1 is MDHEN and CDR2 SYDVKM. Trimming took off 4 bases at V and 4 bases at J, with 13 bases between the two ends. CDR3 amino acids: CASSSAGAAYGYTF. Written as DNA, the CDR3 is TGTGCCAGCAGTTCCGCAGGGGCTGCCTATGGCTACACCTTC.

In DNA, the CDR3 is TGCGCCAGCAGCTTGGAGGAGAGCTCCTATAATTCACCCCTCCACTTT. This codes for CASSLEESSYNSPLHF. The gene calls are TRBV5-1 and TRBJ1-6, with no clear D. Germline CDR1 reads SGHRS; CDR2 reads YFSETQ. Trimming took off 0 bases at V and 0 bases at J, with 7 bases between the two ends. The CDR3 contains 16 residues. Full variable domain (outside the CDR3, taken from reference TRBV5-1 and TRBJ1-6): KAGVTQTPRYLIKTRGQQVTLSCSPISGHRSVSWYQQTPGQGLQFLFEYFSETQRNKGNFPGRFSGRQFSNSRSEMNVSTLELGDSALYLCASSLEESSYNSPLHFGNGTRLTVT.

The gene calls are TRBV7-3 and TRBJ1-2; 12 positions match TRBD1. The V segment lost 4 bases and the J segment 8 bases; nucleotides outside the gene matches: 5. CDR1 SGHTA and CDR2 FQGTGA come from the germline V gene. This CDR3 is built from 14 residues. CDR3 DNA: TGTGCCAGCAGCTCCAGGGACAGGGGGCCCGGCTACACCTTC. Translation: CASSSRDRGPGYTF.

CDR3 nucleotide sequence: TGTGCCAGCAGCGTTTCGGCTAGCGGGAGTGATACGCAGTATTTT. It specifies CASSVSASGSDTQYF. This chain connects TRBV9 to TRBJ2-3, with 10 bases lining up with TRBD2. The CDR3 is 15 residues long. From germline, CDR1 is SGDLS and CDR2 YYNGEE. The V segment lost 2 bases and the J segment 6 bases; nucleotides outside the gene matches: 6.

The J gene is TRBJ1-1, the V gene TRBV6-6, with a possible D match to TRBD1 (5 bases). V lost 5 bases to trimming and J lost 3 bases, with 10 bases between them. Germline V lookup: CDR1 MNHNY, CDR2 SVGAGI (reference sequence). CDR3 length: 13 amino acids. This chain's CDR3 is CASSTRGDTEAFF. CDR3 in DNA: TGTGCCAGCAGTACCCGGGGGGACACTGAAGCTTTCTTT.

In this sample, this clone turned up once. V gene TRBV28 combines with J gene TRBJ2-1; possibly TRBD1 for D (6 bases). Germline CDR1 is MDHEN and CDR2 is SYDVKM. This CDR3 comprises 15 residues. V was cut by 6 bases and J by 4 bases, with 16 bases left in between. This CDR3 is CASRTGSGVYNEQFF. The DNA of the CDR3 is TGTGCCAGCAGGACAGGCAGTGGGGTTTACAATGAGCAGTTCTTC.